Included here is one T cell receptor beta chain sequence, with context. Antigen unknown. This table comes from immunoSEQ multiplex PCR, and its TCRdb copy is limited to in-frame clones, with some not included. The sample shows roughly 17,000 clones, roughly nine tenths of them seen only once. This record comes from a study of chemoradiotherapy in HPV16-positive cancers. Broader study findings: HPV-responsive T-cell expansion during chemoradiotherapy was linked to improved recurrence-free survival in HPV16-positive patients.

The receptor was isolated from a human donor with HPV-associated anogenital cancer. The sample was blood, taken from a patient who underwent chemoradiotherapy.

CDR3 protein: CASSYLGGQGNYGYTF. In DNA, the CDR3 is TGTGCCAGCAGTTACTTGGGGGGACAGGGGAACTATGGCTACACCTTC. The rearrangement uses TRBV6-5 and TRBJ1-2; 10 bases match TRBD1. CDR3 length: 16 residues. The V gene's germline CDR1 is MNHEY and CDR2 SVGAGI. The V and J ends lost 1 base and 2 bases, in that order; junction bases with no gene match: 4.